This is a list of T cell receptor beta chains from one sample in a study of cytomegalovirus exposure and HLA in healthy donors. Here immunoSEQ multiplex PCR was the method, and the copy in TCRdb shows in-frame clones only, minus some. The table lists about 170,000 clones, approximately 79% of them singletons. Source material: PBMCs. The receptors originated from a male donor in good health and CMV-seronegative. CDR3s include the opening cysteine and the closing phenylalanine or tryptophan. Each record gives: V gene, D gene, CDR3 protein. D genes are given only for firm matches.

TRBV5-4,TRBD2,CASSPGLAGADTQYF
TRBV5-4,NA,CASSLGLYGTNTYF
TRBV5-1,TRBD1,CASSLEGTGLKVLTF
TRBV6-5,NA,CASSEGGRAFF
TRBV7-9,NA,CASSSEGRQPQHF
TRBV7-7,NA,CATLPDTGGWDGELFF
TRBV19,TRBD2,CASSIDGTSGDTQYF
TRBV9,NA,CASSVRLGEPLTGANVLTF
TRBV5-1,TRBD1,CASSLAGQGNTEAFF
TRBV6-5,NA,CASSYSGNYGYTF
TRBV6-5,NA,CASTEKSSYEQYF
TRBV11-2,TRBD1,CASSLEAGGGGETQYF
TRBV7-2,TRBD1,CASSLTGVSNQPQHF
TRBV7-9,NA,CASSLYGEIQETQYF